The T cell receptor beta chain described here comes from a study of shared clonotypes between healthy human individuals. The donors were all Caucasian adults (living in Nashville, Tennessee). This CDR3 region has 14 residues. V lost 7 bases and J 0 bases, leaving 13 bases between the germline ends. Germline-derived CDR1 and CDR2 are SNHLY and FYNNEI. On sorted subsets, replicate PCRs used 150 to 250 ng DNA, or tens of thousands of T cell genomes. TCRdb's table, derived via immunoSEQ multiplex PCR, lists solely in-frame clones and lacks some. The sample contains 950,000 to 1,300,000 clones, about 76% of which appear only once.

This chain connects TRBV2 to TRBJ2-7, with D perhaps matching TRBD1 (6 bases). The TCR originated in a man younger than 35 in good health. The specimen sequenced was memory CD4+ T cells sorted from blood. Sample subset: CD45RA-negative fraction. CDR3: CASTQDRYSYEQYF. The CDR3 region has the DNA TGTGCCAGCACCCAAGACAGGTACTCCTACGAGCAGTACTTC.